These T cell receptor beta chains were read from a single sample in a study of blood T cell repertoires in COVID-19. The repertoire was sequenced with immunoSEQ multiplex PCR; TCRdb's copy has only in-frame clones and lacks some. The table lists 170,000 or so clones, roughly 84% of them singletons. The sequenced material came from peripheral blood. Every receptor here comes from a man aged 18 to 29 with active or convalescent COVID-19. Each CDR3 is given with its conserved first and last residue. The order of the fields is D gene, V gene, J gene, clone size, CDR3 protein, CDR3 DNA. A D gene is named only where the DNA matches it firmly. Expanded clones get a size class; other rows say once, few or many, or leave the size out.

d_call: .
v_call: TRBV7-2
j_call: TRBJ1-6
clone_size: .
cdr3_aa: CASTAGAGGRYSPLHF
cdr3_nt: TGTGCCAGCACTGCGGGTGCGGGGGGCAGGTATTCACCCCTCCACTTT

d_call: .
v_call: TRBV6-6
j_call: TRBJ2-2
clone_size: .
cdr3_aa: CASSYQLSNTGELFF
cdr3_nt: TGTGCCAGCAGCTACCAGTTATCGAACACCGGGGAGCTGTTTTTT

d_call: TRBD2
v_call: TRBV12-3/TRBV12-4
j_call: TRBJ2-3
clone_size: .
cdr3_aa: CASGLARTDTQYF
cdr3_nt: TGTGCCAGCGGACTAGCTCGCACAGATACGCAGTATTTT

d_call: .
v_call: TRBV12-5
j_call: TRBJ2-1
clone_size: .
cdr3_aa: CASVLSDRGSYNEQFF
cdr3_nt: TGTGCTAGTGTCCTCTCGGACAGAGGCTCCTACAATGAGCAGTTCTTC

d_call: .
v_call: TRBV4-2
j_call: TRBJ1-5
clone_size: many
cdr3_aa: CASSQGTENQPQHF
cdr3_nt: TGTGCCAGCAGCCAAGGGACAGAAAATCAGCCCCAGCATTTT

d_call: .
v_call: TRBV30
j_call: TRBJ2-6
clone_size: .
cdr3_aa: CAWSPDMSGANVLTF
cdr3_nt: TGTGCCTGGAGTCCAGACATGTCTGGGGCCAACGTCCTGACTTTC

d_call: .
v_call: TRBV29-1
j_call: TRBJ1-4
clone_size: .
cdr3_aa: CSVTHRQPNEKLFF
cdr3_nt: TGCAGCGTCACCCATCGACAGCCTAATGAAAAACTGTTTTTT

d_call: .
v_call: TRBV10-3
j_call: TRBJ1-1
clone_size: .
cdr3_aa: CAISESRSRSGFSEAFF
cdr3_nt: TGTGCCATCAGTGAGTCGAGAAGTAGGTCGGGGTTCTCTGAAGCTTTCTTT

d_call: .
v_call: TRBV28
j_call: TRBJ1-5
clone_size: .
cdr3_aa: CASRSAGVSNQPQHF
cdr3_nt: TGTGCCAGCAGGTCAGCAGGGGTCAGCAATCAGCCCCAGCATTTT

d_call: TRBD2
v_call: TRBV7-8
j_call: TRBJ2-7
clone_size: few
cdr3_aa: CASSLVVSGSYEQYF
cdr3_nt: TGTGCCAGCAGCTTAGTAGTTAGCGGGAGCTACGAGCAGTACTTC